This T cell receptor beta chain derives from a study of T cell repertoires in cytomegalovirus infection. TCRdb fed the reads into MiXCR, producing one record per CDR3 protein. The sample holds approximately 500,000 distinct CDR3 sequences, about 11% seen once. CDR1 and CDR2 from the germline V gene are SGHRS and YFSETQ. CDR3 length: 15 residues. V was pared by 2 bases and J by 4 bases, with 15 bases between. This clonotype was counted many times. Sequencing input: PBMCs. The chain combines TRBV5-1 with TRBJ2-5; perhaps TRBD2 as D (6 bases). The sequence was collected from a human donor in good health (CMV status not recorded). Some clones in this sample may be carry-over from other donors' samples. CDR3 amino acids: CASSFGGSGGETQYF. The CDR3 coding sequence is TGCGCCAGCAGCTTCGGTGGGTCCGGGGGAGAGACCCAGTACTTC.